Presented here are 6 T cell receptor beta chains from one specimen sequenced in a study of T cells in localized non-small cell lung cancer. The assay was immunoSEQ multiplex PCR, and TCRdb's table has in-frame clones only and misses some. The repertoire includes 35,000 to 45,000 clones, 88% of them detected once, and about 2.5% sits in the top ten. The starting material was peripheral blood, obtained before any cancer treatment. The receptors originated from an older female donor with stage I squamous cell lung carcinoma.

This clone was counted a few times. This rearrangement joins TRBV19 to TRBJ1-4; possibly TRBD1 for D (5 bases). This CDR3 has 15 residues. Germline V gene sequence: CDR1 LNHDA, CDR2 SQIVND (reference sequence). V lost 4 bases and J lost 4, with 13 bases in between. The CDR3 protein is CASSSRVVRNEKLFF. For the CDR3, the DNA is TGTGCCAGTAGTAGCAGGGTGGTCCGTAATGAAAAACTGTTTTTT. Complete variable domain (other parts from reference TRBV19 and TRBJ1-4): DGGITQSPKYLFRKEGQNVTLSCEQNLNHDAMYWYRQDPGQGLRLIYYSQIVNDFQKGDIAEGYSVSREKKESFPLTVTSAQKNPTAFYLCASSSRVVRNEKLFFGSGTQLSVL.

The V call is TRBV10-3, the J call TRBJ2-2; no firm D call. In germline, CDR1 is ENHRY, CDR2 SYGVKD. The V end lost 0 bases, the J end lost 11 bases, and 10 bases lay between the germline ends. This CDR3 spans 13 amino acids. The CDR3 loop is CAISESRFRELFF. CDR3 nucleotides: TGTGCCATCAGTGAGTCGAGGTTTCGAGAGCTGTTTTTT.

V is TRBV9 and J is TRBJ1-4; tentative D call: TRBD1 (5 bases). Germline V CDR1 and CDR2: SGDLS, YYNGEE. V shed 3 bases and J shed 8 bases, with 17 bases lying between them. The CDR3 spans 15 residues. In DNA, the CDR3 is TGTGCCAGCAGCGGGCGGGGGGACCCCTACGAAAAACTGTTTTTT. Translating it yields CASSGRGDPYEKLFF.

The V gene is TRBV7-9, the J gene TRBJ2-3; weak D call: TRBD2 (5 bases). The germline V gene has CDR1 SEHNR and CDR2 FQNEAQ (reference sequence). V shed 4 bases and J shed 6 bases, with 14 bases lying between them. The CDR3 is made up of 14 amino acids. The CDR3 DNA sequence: TGTGCCAGCAGCTCACTAGGCCCAGCGGATACGCAGTATTTT. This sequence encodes CASSSLGPADTQYF.

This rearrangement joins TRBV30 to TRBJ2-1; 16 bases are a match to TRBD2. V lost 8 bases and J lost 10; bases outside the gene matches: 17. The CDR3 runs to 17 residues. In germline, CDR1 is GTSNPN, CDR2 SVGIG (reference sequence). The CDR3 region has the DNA TGTGCCCGCCTGCGACGCGGGACTAGCGGGAGGGCCGGGGAGCAGTTCTTC. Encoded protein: CARLRRGTSGRAGEQFF.

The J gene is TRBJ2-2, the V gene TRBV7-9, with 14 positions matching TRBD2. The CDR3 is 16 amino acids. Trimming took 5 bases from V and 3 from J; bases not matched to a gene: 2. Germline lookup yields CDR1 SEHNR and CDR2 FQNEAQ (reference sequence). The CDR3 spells CASSGLAGGYTGELFF. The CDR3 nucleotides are TGTGCCAGCAGCGGACTAGCGGGAGGATACACCGGGGAGCTGTTTTTT.